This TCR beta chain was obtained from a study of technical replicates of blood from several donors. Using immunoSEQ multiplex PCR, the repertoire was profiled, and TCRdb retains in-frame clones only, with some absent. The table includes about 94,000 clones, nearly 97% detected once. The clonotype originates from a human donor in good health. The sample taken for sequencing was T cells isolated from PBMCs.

CDR3 nucleotides: TGTGCCAGCAGCGACCGGGACTCTCCTTACGAGCAGTACTTC. This sequence encodes CASSDRDSPYEQYF. This chain connects TRBV7-9 to TRBJ2-7, with D tentatively TRBD2 (6 bases). The germline V gene encodes CDR1 SEHNR and CDR2 FQNEAQ (reference sequence). The CDR3 is 14 residues long. The ends were cut back, 5 bases at V and 4 bases at J, with 15 bases in the middle.